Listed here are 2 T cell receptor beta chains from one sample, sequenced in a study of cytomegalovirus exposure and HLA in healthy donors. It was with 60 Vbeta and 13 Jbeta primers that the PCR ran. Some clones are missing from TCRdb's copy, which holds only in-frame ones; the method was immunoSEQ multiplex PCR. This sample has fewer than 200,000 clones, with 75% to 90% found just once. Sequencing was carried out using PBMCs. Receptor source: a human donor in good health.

CDR3 sequence: CASSLTSTGTGELFF. CDR3 DNA sequence: TGTGCCAGCAGCCTTACCTCCACGGGAACCGGGGAGCTGTTTTTT. J is TRBJ2-2 and V is TRBV5-6; D is perhaps TRBD2 (5 bases). From germline, CDR1 is SGHDT and CDR2 YYEEEE. Deletions cut 4 bases from V and 5 bases from J, with 15 bases between. The CDR3 contains 15 residues.

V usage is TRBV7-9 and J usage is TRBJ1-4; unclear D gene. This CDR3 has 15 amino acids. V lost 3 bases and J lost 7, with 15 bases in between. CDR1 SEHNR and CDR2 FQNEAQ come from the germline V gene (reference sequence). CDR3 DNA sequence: TGTGCCAGCAGCTTTCCCCCCCCTGGGAGTGAAAAACTGTTTTTT. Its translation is CASSFPPPGSEKLFF.